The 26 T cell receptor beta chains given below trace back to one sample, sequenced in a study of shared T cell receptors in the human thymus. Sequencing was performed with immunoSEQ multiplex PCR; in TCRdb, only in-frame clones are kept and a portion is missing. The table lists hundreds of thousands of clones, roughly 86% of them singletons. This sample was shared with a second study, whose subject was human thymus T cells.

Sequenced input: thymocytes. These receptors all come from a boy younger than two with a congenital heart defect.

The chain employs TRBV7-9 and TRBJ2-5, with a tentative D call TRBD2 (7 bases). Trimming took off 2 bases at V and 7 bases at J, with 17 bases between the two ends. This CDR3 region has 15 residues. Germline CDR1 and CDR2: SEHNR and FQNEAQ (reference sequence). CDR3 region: CASSLTRGGPSTQYF. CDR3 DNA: TGTGCCAGCAGCTTAACGAGGGGGGGTCCTTCGACCCAGTACTTC.

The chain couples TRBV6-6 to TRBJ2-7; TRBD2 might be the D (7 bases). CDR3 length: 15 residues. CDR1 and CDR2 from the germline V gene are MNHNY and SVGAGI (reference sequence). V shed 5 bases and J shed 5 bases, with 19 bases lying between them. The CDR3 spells CASSPLGGARNEQYF. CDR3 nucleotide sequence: TGTGCCAGCAGTCCACTAGGGGGGGCGAGGAACGAGCAGTACTTC.

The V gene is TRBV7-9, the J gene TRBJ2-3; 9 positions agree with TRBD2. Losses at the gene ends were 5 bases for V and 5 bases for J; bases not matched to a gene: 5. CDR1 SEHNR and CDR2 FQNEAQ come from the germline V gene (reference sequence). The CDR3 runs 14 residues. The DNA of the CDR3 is TGTGCCAGCAGCCTGGGACTAGCTGGAGATACGCAGTATTTT. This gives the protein CASSLGLAGDTQYF.

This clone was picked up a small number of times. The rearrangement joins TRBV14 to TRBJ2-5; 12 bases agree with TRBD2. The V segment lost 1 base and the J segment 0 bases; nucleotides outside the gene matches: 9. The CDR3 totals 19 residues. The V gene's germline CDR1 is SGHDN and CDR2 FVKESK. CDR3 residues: CASSQAGLAGGPNQETQYF. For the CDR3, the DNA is TGTGCCAGCAGCCAAGCCGGGCTAGCGGGGGGGCCGAACCAAGAGACCCAGTACTTC.

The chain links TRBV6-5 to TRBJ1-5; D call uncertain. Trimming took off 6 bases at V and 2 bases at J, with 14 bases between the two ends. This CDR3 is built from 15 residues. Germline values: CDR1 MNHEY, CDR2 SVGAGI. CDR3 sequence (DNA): TGTGCCAGCAGCTCAGCGAGGGCGGGCAATCAGCCCCAGCATTTT. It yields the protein CASSSARAGNQPQHF.

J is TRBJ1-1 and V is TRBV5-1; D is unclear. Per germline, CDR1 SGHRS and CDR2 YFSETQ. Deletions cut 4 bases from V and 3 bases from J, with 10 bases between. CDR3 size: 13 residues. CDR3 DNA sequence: TGCGCCAGCAGCCCCGGGCGGGACACTGAAGCTTTCTTT. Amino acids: CASSPGRDTEAFF.

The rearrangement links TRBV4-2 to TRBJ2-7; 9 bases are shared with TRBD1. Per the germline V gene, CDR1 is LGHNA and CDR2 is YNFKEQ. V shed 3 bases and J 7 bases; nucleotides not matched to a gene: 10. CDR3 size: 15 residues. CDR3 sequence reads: CASSHGDRVTSEQYF. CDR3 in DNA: TGTGCCAGCAGCCATGGGGACAGGGTTACGTCGGAGCAGTACTTC.

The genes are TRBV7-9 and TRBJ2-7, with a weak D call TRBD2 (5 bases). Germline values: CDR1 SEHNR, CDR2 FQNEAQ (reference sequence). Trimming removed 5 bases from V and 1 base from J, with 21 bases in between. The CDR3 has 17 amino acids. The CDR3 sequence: CASSPIPPGNGSYEQYF. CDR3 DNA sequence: TGTGCCAGCAGCCCGATCCCACCCGGGAACGGTTCCTACGAGCAGTACTTC.

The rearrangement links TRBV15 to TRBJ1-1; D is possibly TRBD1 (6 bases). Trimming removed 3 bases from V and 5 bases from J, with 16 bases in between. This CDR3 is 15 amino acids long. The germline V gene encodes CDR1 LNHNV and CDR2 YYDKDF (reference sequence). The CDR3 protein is CATSRIPGGATEAFF. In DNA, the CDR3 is TGTGCCACCAGCAGGATCCCCGGGGGGGCGACTGAAGCTTTCTTT.

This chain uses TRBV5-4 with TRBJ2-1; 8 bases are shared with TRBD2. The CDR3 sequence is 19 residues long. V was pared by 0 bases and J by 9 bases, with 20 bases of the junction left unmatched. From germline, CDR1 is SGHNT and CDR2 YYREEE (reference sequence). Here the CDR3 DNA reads TGTGCCAGCAGCTTGGCGGGGGATGGAGCGGGGGCCTCGAGAGGTGAGCAGTTCTTC. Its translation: CASSLAGDGAGASRGEQFF.

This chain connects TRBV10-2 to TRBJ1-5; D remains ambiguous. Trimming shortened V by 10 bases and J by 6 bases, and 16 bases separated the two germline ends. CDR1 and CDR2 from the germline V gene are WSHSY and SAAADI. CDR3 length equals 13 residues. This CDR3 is CATVDKVGQPQHF. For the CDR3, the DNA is TGCGCCACCGTAGACAAAGTAGGTCAGCCCCAGCATTTT.

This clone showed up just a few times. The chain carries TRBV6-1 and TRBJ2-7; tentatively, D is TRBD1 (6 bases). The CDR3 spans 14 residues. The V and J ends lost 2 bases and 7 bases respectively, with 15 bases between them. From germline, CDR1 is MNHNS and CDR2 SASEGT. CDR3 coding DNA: TGTGCCAGCAGTGAACGCCAGGGGTATCGGGAGCAGTACTTC. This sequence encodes CASSERQGYREQYF.

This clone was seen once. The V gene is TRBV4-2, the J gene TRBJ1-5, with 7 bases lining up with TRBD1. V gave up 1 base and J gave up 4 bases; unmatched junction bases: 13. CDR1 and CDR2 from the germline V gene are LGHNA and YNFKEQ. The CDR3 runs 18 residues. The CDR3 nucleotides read TGTGCCAGCAGCCAAGTCCCTAGGACAGGTATAGCAAATCAGCCCCAGCATTTT. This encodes CASSQVPRTGIANQPQHF.

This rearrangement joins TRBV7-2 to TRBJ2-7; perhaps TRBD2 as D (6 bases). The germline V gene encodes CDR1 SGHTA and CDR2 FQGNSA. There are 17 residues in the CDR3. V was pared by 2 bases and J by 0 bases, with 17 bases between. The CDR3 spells CASSLSKGGVLSYEQYF. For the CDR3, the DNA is TGTGCCAGCAGCTTATCAAAAGGCGGGGTGCTCTCCTACGAGCAGTACTTC.

CDR3 bases: TGTGCCAGCAGTCGGACAGGGTCGAACACTGAAGCTTTCTTT. Translated: CASSRTGSNTEAFF. The chain carries TRBV7-9 and TRBJ1-1; TRBD1 agrees at 8 bases. Germline V lookup: CDR1 SEHNR, CDR2 FQNEAQ (reference sequence). CDR3 length: 14 residues. V gave up 6 bases and J gave up 1 base; unmatched junction bases: 4.

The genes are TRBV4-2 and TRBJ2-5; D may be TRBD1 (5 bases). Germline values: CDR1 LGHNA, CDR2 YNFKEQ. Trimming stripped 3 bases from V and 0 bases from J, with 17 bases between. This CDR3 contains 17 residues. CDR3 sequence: CASSHPSGHQYQETQYF. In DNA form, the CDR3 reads TGTGCCAGCAGCCACCCCTCCGGACACCAGTACCAAGAGACCCAGTACTTC.

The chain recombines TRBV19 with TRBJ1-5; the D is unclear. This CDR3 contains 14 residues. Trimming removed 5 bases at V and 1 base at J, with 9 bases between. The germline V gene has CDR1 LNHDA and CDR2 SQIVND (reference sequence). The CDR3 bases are TGTGCCAGTAGTGGTCCAGTCAGCAATCAGCCCCAGCATTTT. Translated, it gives CASSGPVSNQPQHF.

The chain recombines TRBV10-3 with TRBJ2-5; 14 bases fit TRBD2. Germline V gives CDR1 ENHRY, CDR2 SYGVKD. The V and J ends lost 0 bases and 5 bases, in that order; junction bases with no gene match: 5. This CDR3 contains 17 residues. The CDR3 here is CAISESTSGRAGETQYF. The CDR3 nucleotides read TGTGCCATCAGTGAGTCGACTAGCGGGAGGGCCGGGGAGACCCAGTACTTC.

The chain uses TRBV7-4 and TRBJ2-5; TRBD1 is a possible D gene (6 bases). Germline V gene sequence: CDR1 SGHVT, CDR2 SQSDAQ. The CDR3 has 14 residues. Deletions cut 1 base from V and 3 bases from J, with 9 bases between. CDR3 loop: CASSLGTAKETQYF. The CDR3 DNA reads TGTGCCAGCAGCTTAGGGACAGCCAAAGAGACCCAGTACTTC.

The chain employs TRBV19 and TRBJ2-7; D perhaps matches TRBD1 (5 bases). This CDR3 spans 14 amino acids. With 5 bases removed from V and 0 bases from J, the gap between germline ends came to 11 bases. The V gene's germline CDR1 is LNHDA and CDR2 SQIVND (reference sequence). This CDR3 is CASSPLTDSYEQYF. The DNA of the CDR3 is TGTGCCAGTAGTCCTCTGACAGACTCCTACGAGCAGTACTTC.

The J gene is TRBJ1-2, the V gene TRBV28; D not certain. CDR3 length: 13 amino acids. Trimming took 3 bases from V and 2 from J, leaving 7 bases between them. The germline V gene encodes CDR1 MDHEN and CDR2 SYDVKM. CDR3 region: CASSFGRNYGYTF. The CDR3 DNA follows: TGTGCCAGCAGTTTCGGCAGGAACTATGGCTACACCTTC.

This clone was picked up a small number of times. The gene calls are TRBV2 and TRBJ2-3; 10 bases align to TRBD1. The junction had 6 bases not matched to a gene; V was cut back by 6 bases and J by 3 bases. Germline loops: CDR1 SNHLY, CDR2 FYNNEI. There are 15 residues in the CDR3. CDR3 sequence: CASRSRDRGTDTQYF. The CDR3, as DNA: TGTGCCAGCAGGTCCCGGGACAGGGGAACAGATACGCAGTATTTT.

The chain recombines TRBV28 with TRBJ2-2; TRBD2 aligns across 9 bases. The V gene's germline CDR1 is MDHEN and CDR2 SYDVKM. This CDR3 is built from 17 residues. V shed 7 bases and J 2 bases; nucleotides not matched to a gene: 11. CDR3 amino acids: CASKCRREGRNTGELFF. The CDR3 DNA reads TGTGCCAGCAAGTGTCGGCGGGAGGGCCGTAACACCGGGGAGCTGTTTTTT. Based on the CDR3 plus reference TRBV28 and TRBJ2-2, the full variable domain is DVKVTQSSRYLVKRTGEKVFLECVQDMDHENMFWYRQDPGLGLRLIYFSYDVKMKEKGDIPEGYSVSREKKERFSLILESASTNQTSMYLCASKCRREGRNTGELFFGEGSRLTVL.

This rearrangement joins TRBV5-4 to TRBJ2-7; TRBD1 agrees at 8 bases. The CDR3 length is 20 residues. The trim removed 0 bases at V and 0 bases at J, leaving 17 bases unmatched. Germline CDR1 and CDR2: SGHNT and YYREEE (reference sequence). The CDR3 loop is CASSLAHRTGPVLLSYEQYF. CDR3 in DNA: TGTGCCAGCAGCTTGGCCCACAGGACAGGGCCTGTACTCCTCTCCTACGAGCAGTACTTC. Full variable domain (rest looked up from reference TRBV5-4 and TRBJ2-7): ETGVTQSPTHLIKTRGQQVTLRCSSQSGHNTVSWYQQALGQGPQFIFQYYREEENGRGNFPPRFSGLQFPNYSSELNVNALELDDSALYLCASSLAHRTGPVLLSYEQYFGPGTRLTVT.

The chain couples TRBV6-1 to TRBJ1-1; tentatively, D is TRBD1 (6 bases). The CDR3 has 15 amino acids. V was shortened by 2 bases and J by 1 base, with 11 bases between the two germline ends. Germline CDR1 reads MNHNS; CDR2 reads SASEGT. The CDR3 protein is CASSESDRTNTEAFF. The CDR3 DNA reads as TGTGCCAGCAGTGAATCTGACAGGACGAACACTGAAGCTTTCTTT.

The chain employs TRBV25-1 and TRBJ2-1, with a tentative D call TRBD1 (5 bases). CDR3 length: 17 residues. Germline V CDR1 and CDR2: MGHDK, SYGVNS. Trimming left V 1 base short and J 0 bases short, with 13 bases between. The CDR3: CASSELPDRSSYNEQFF. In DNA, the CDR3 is TGTGCCAGCAGTGAATTACCCGACAGAAGCTCCTACAATGAGCAGTTCTTC. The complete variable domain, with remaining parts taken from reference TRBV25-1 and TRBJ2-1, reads EADIYQTPRYLVIGTGKKITLECSQTMGHDKMYWYQQDPGMELHLIHYSYGVNSTEKGDLSSESTVSRIRTEHFPLTLESARPSHTSQYLCASSELPDRSSYNEQFFGPGTRLTVL.